These T cell receptor beta chains were read from a single sample in a study of cytomegalovirus exposure and HLA in healthy donors. TCRdb's copy holds only in-frame clones and misses some; the assay was immunoSEQ multiplex PCR. The sample carries about 150,000 clones, roughly 66% recorded once. Source material: PBMCs. The receptors come from a woman between 55 and 75 years old in good health and CMV-seronegative. CDR3s include the opening cysteine and the closing phenylalanine or tryptophan. A D gene is named only where the DNA matches it firmly. Rows may omit the clone size; those that give it use once, few, many or a size class.

15	TRBV2	TRBD2	TRBJ2-1	.	CASSELAGGYNEQFF	TGTGCCAGCAGCGAACTGGCGGGAGGATACAATGAGCAGTTCTTC
15	TRBV21-1	.	TRBJ1-3	.	CASNKRFFSGNTIYF	TGTGCCAGCAACAAGAGATTTTTCTCTGGAAACACCATATATTTT
16	TRBV7-8	.	TRBJ1-3	.	CASSFKAGVSGNTIYF	TGTGCCAGCAGCTTTAAGGCGGGAGTTTCTGGAAACACCATATATTTT
12	TRBV5-5	.	TRBJ2-3	few	CASSPGTDTQYF	TGTGCCAGCAGCCCAGGGACAGATACGCAGTATTTT
16	TRBV7-2	.	TRBJ2-3	.	CASSLVPQGLTDTQYF	TGTGCCAGCAGCTTAGTTCCACAGGGTCTCACAGATACGCAGTATTTT
17	TRBV9	TRBD2	TRBJ2-5	.	CASSVGGAGGRQETQYF	TGTGCCAGCAGCGTAGGTGGGGCGGGGGGGCGCCAAGAGACCCAGTACTTC
15	TRBV4-3	.	TRBJ1-2	few	CASSQAIQLTDSYTF	TGCGCCAGCAGCCAAGCGATCCAGCTGACAGATTCCTACACCTTC
13	TRBV2	TRBD1	TRBJ1-5	.	CASSIGQAQPQHF	TGTGCCAGCAGTATTGGACAGGCCCAGCCCCAGCATTTT
15	TRBV4-2	.	TRBJ1-4	.	CASSQEGGRDEKLFF	TGTGCCAGCAGCCAAGAAGGGGGACGGGATGAAAAACTGTTTTTT
15	TRBV28	.	TRBJ1-4	.	CASSSPGSPNEKLFF	TGTGCCAGCAGTTCACCCGGGTCCCCGAATGAAAAACTGTTTTTT